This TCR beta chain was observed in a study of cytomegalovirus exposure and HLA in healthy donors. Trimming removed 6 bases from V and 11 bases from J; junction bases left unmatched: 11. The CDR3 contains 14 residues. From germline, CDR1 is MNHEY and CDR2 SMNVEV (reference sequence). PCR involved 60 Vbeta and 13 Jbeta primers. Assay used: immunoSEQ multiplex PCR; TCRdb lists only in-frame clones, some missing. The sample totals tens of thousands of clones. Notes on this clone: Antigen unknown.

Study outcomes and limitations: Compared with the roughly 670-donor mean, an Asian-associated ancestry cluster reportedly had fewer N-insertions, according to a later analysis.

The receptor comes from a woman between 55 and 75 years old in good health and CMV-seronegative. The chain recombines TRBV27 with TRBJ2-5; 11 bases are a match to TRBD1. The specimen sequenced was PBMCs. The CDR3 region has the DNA TGTGCCAGCAGCCATGGACAGGGGGCGCAGGAGCAGTACTTC. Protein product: CASSHGQGAQEQYF.